The 20 T cell receptor beta chains presented below share a single source sample, sequenced in a study of beta chain features in type 1 diabetes. Findings and limits, study-wide: Shorter TCRB CDR3s, moderately but significantly so, were found in Type 1 diabetes patients in all four CD4+ subsets.

The antigens these receptors bind are not known. Expressed TCRB transcripts got sequenced, as all isolated RNA was reverse transcribed. The assay was immunoSEQ multiplex PCR, and TCRdb's table has in-frame clones only and misses some. The table shows 600,000 to 700,000 clones, with roughly 12% occurring only once. Sample: naive CD4+ T cells from blood. Receptors were obtained from a man younger than 45 with type 1 diabetes.

This clone has more than one count but fewer than ten. DNA for the CDR3: TGTGCCAGCAGCCGGACCCGGGAAAAACTGTTTTTT. It yields the protein CASSRTREKLFF. The chain has TRBV6-5 and TRBJ1-4; D not resolved. The CDR3 totals 12 residues. V lost 6 bases, J lost 8 bases, and 10 bases lay in between. CDR1 is MNHEY and CDR2 is SVGAGI in the germline V gene.

V and J are TRBV5-4 and TRBJ2-2; 8 bases are shared with TRBD1. The germline V gene encodes CDR1 SGHNT and CDR2 YYREEE (reference sequence). V lost 5 bases to trimming and J lost 5 bases; unmatched junction nucleotides: 11. This CDR3 has 16 residues. As DNA, the CDR3 is TGTGCCAGCAGAAACGGACAGGGTCCGGGAACCGGGGAGCTGTTTTTT. This sequence encodes CASRNGQGPGTGELFF.

This clone was seen more than once but under ten times. This chain links TRBV7-9 with TRBJ2-3; perhaps TRBD2 as D (6 bases). V was trimmed by 3 bases and J by 2 bases, leaving 9 bases between them. This CDR3 comprises 14 residues. CDR1 is SEHNR and CDR2 is FQNEAQ in the germline V gene (reference sequence). DNA of the CDR3: TGTGCCAGCAGCTTCGGGGGAACCACAGATACGCAGTATTTT. Protein product: CASSFGGTTDTQYF.

The chain has TRBV27 and TRBJ2-1; a weak D match, TRBD2 (6 bases). Germline CDR1 is MNHEY and CDR2 is SMNVEV (reference sequence). V was shortened by 5 bases and J by 8 bases, with 22 bases between the two germline ends. This CDR3 spans 16 amino acids. The CDR3 region is CASSTSGYGGFYEQFF. The CDR3 DNA sequence: TGTGCCAGCAGTACCAGCGGCTATGGGGGGTTCTATGAGCAGTTCTTC.

The V call is TRBV5-6, the J call TRBJ2-7; a possible D gene is TRBD1 (5 bases). Germline lookup yields CDR1 SGHDT and CDR2 YYEEEE. Trimming pared 0 bases from V and 4 bases from J, leaving 11 bases between. The CDR3 sequence is 14 residues long. The CDR3 DNA reads TGTGCCAGCAGCTTGGTCTCAGGGTGGTACGAGCAGTACTTC. Residues: CASSLVSGWYEQYF.

This chain uses TRBV6-6 with TRBJ2-7; 8 bases line up with TRBD1. CDR3 size: 11 residues. Per germline, CDR1 MNHNY and CDR2 SVGAGI (reference sequence). V dropped 5 bases and J dropped 11; count of bases not matched to a gene: 5. DNA for the CDR3: TGTGCCAGCAGTAGCAGGGGGCCTGAGTACTTC. Residues: CASSSRGPEYF.

The chain recombines TRBV29-1 with TRBJ2-3; 10 bases match TRBD1. CDR3 length: 12 amino acids. Germline CDR1 reads SQVTM; CDR2 reads ANQGSEA. V lost 5 bases and J lost 10; bases outside the gene matches: 6. CDR3 loop: CSVPGTGVAQYF. The DNA for the CDR3 is TGCAGCGTTCCCGGGACAGGGGTAGCGCAGTATTTT.

The J gene is TRBJ2-7, the V gene TRBV5-1; D is uncertain. V gave up 5 bases and J gave up 6 bases, with 21 bases separating them. The CDR3 has 15 amino acids. Germline CDR1 SGHRS, CDR2 YFSETQ. The CDR3 spells CASSPSPGRIGEQYF. The CDR3 DNA reads TGCGCCAGCAGTCCGTCCCCCGGACGAATCGGCGAGCAGTACTTC.

The rearrangement uses TRBV29-1 and TRBJ1-2, with D perhaps TRBD1 (5 bases). CDR1 is SQVTM, CDR2 ANQGSEA, per germline. The CDR3 runs 13 residues. Trimming removed 3 bases from V and 9 bases from J, with 17 bases in between. CDR3 coding DNA: TGCAGCGTTGATAAGCGGCAGGGTAGGAGCTACACCTTC. Translating gives CSVDKRQGRSYTF.

The rearrangement links TRBV7-8 to TRBJ1-5; D not certain. The CDR3 runs 18 residues. V was shortened by 1 base and J by 2 bases, with 18 bases between the two germline ends. Germline V gene lookup returns CDR1 SGHVS and CDR2 FQNEAQ. This chain's CDR3 is CASSLVWAAARGNQPQHF. The DNA of the CDR3 is TGTGCCAGCAGCTTAGTATGGGCCGCGGCGCGCGGCAATCAGCCCCAGCATTTT.

A few counts support this clone. The chain couples TRBV25-1 to TRBJ1-2; D call uncertain. CDR1 MGHDK and CDR2 SYGVNS come from the germline V gene. V shed 8 bases and J shed 2 bases, with 12 bases lying between them. The CDR3 length is 13 residues. CDR3 protein: CASQGPINYGYTF. The CDR3 region has the DNA TGTGCCAGCCAAGGTCCGATCAACTATGGCTACACCTTC.

The V call is TRBV9, the J call TRBJ2-2; D gene uncertain. V was cut by 0 bases and J by 0 bases, with 12 bases left in between. The CDR3 spans 17 residues. The germline gives CDR1 SGDLS, CDR2 YYNGEE. CDR3 amino acids: CASSVAWQATNTGELFF. The CDR3 bases are TGTGCCAGCAGCGTAGCTTGGCAGGCTACGAACACCGGGGAGCTGTTTTTT.

This clone was observed a few times. V usage is TRBV7-9 and J usage is TRBJ1-5, with 7 positions matching TRBD1. The CDR3 is 14 residues long. CDR1 is SEHNR, CDR2 FQNEAQ, per germline (reference sequence). The junction had 6 bases not matched to a gene; V was cut back by 4 bases and J by 6 bases. This chain's CDR3 is CASSSTGHGQPQHF. Written as DNA, the CDR3 is TGTGCCAGCAGCTCGACAGGGCATGGTCAGCCCCAGCATTTT.

J is TRBJ2-1 and V is TRBV9, with 8 nucleotides matching TRBD1. Trimming removed 1 base from V and 4 bases from J; junction bases left unmatched: 7. The germline V gene encodes CDR1 SGDLS and CDR2 YYNGEE. The CDR3 contains 16 residues. The CDR3 is CASSVTGQADYNEQFF. In DNA form, the CDR3 reads TGTGCCAGCAGCGTAACGGGACAGGCAGATTACAATGAGCAGTTCTTC.

This clone was observed a handful of times. The genes are TRBV7-6 and TRBJ2-3; D may be TRBD1 or TRBD2 (6 bases each). The CDR3 runs 16 residues. Germline V gives CDR1 SGHVS, CDR2 FNYEAQ. The V and J ends lost 3 bases and 4 bases respectively, with 17 bases between them. The DNA for the CDR3 is TGTGCCAGCAGCTTGAACGGGGGCCCCTTATCAGATACGCAGTATTTT. It specifies CASSLNGGPLSDTQYF.

V usage is TRBV11-1 and J usage is TRBJ1-6; D is possibly TRBD1 (6 bases). The germline gives CDR1 SGHAT, CDR2 FQDESV (reference sequence). The CDR3 is 14 amino acids. With 3 bases removed from V and 9 bases from J, the gap between germline ends came to 12 bases. CDR3 nucleotide sequence: TGTGCCAGCAGCTTCCGACAGGAGGGTTCACCCCTCCACTTT. Translating it yields CASSFRQEGSPLHF.

A few counts support this clone. This chain uses TRBV5-4 with TRBJ1-4; weak D call: TRBD1 (5 bases). The CDR3 runs 16 residues. V lost 0 bases, J lost 5 bases, and 14 bases lay in between. Germline V gene data show CDR1 as SGHNT and CDR2 as YYREEE (reference sequence). The CDR3 DNA sequence: TGTGCCAGCAGCTTGGTTCCTCGGGGGGGAAATGAAAAACTGTTTTTT. Amino acids: CASSLVPRGGNEKLFF.

This chain joins TRBV9 and TRBJ2-1, with D possibly matching TRBD2 (6 bases). The CDR3 length is 15 residues. Per the germline V gene, CDR1 is SGDLS and CDR2 is YYNGEE. V was clipped by 0 bases and J by 9 bases, with 16 bases between them. The CDR3 coding sequence is TGTGCCAGCAGCGTAGACGGGTCTCGGGGGAGTGAGCAGTTCTTC. Residues: CASSVDGSRGSEQFF.

The chain uses TRBV7-9 and TRBJ2-5; either TRBD1 or TRBD2 may supply D (5 bases each). Trimming cost V 5 bases and J 5 bases, with 15 bases left between them. The CDR3 runs 14 residues. Germline CDR1 SEHNR, CDR2 FQNEAQ (reference sequence). CDR3 in DNA: TGTGCCAGCAGCCACTCTGGGGGTCGGGAGACCCAGTACTTC. Its protein product is CASSHSGGRETQYF.

This clone was detected only a few times. V and J are TRBV29-1 and TRBJ2-1; possibly TRBD1 for D (6 bases). V lost 1 base and J lost 2, with 9 bases in between. The germline V gene encodes CDR1 SQVTM and CDR2 ANQGSEA. CDR3 size: 14 residues. As DNA, the CDR3 is TGCAGCGTTGAAGGGGCAGGGGCCTACAATGAGCAGTTCTTC. It encodes CSVEGAGAYNEQFF.